This entry describes one T cell receptor beta chain. The antigen is undetermined. The data were obtained in a study of response to subunit inactivated influenza vaccine. Notes on the study in general: Each seasonal flu vaccination may recruit only limited new T cells, authors suggested.

The CDR3 is 12 residues long. V shed 6 bases and J shed 9 bases, with 12 bases lying between them. Germline values: CDR1 MNHEY, CDR2 SMNVEV (reference sequence). One entry per CDR3 protein, called by TCRdb with MiXCR from the RT-PCR reads. The sample consists of 450,000 to 600,000 distinct CDR3 sequences, under 9% of them appearing once. The specimen comprised PBMCs from blood, sampled about 24 months after vaccination. This receptor was identified in a man between 45 and 75 years old who received an inactivated influenza vaccine. The chain is built from TRBV27 and TRBJ2-1; D might be TRBD1 (6 bases). CDR3 sequence (DNA): TGTGCCAGCAGCATAACAGGGATTGAGCAGTTCTTC. It translates to CASSITGIEQFF.